The 31 T cell receptor beta chains below were found in one sample sequenced in a study of control samples from healthy donors and cancer patients. Produced via immunoSEQ multiplex PCR; TCRdb's table is partial and in-frame only. The sample has 100,000 to 150,000 clones; 80% to 95% are singletons. Sequences were obtained from blood. Source of these receptors: a man between 18 and 35 years old in good health.

The rearrangement links TRBV6-4 to TRBJ2-3; 9 bases are a match to TRBD2. Unmatched junction bases numbered 2, after V lost 2 bases and J lost 2 bases. Per germline, CDR1 MRHNA and CDR2 SNTAGT. The CDR3 extends over 15 amino acids. CDR3 in amino acids: CASSDGGGDTDTQYF. The CDR3 DNA is TGTGCCAGCAGTGACGGCGGGGGGGACACAGATACGCAGTATTTT.

The gene calls are TRBV29-1 and TRBJ2-3, with 10 bases that match TRBD2. CDR3 length equals 17 residues. Per germline, CDR1 SQVTM and CDR2 ANQGSEA. V gave up 6 bases and J gave up 0 bases; unmatched junction bases: 12. The CDR3 nucleotides are TGCAGCGTGCCCCTAGCGGGGGAACTTTCTAGCACAGATACGCAGTATTTT. It is translated as CSVPLAGELSSTDTQYF.

A remark on this clone: One junction end does not reproduce the germline sequence, and a read error may be involved. The CDR3, as DNA: TGTGTCAGCAGCAGGACACCTACCTACGAGCAGTACTTC. This encodes CVSSRTPTYEQYF. The chain links TRBV5-5 to TRBJ2-7; D is perhaps TRBD1 (5 bases). Germline V gene lookup returns CDR1 SGHKS and CDR2 YYEKEE (reference sequence). The CDR3 totals 13 residues.

CDR3 sequence: CASSLFGGAGELFF. The CDR3 DNA reads TGTGCCAGCAGCTTATTCGGGGGAGCCGGGGAGCTGTTTTTT. The chain uses TRBV7-9 and TRBJ2-2, with a weak D call TRBD2 (6 bases). This CDR3 spans 14 amino acids. Germline V gene sequence: CDR1 SEHNR, CDR2 FQNEAQ (reference sequence). V lost 2 bases and J lost 6, with 10 bases in between.

The chain has TRBV25-1 and TRBJ1-2; D perhaps matches TRBD1 (5 bases). Trimming cost V 3 bases and J 4 bases, with 9 bases left between them. The germline V gene has CDR1 MGHDK and CDR2 SYGVNS. The CDR3 is 13 amino acids. The CDR3 loop is CASSEQGTYGYTF. The CDR3 nucleotides are TGTGCCAGCAGTGAGCAGGGTACCTATGGCTACACCTTC.

This clone occurred once. This chain links TRBV20-1 with TRBJ1-2, with D unclear. This CDR3 is 15 amino acids long. Germline V gives CDR1 DFQATT, CDR2 SNEGSKA (reference sequence). With 3 bases removed from V and 5 bases from J, the gap between germline ends came to 19 bases. CDR3 sequence reads: CSASVPSRRSYGYTF. CDR3 in DNA: TGCAGTGCTAGTGTACCCTCGAGGCGATCTTATGGCTACACCTTC.

This clone was found many times. Within the sample, other DNA sequences also encode this same CDR3. For the CDR3, the DNA is TGTGCCAGCAGTTACGGTAATGAGCAGTTCTTC. It codes for CASSYGNEQFF. The rearrangement joins TRBV6-6 to TRBJ2-1, with D unclear. V was pared by 2 bases and J by 7 bases, with 3 bases between. Germline V gene lookup returns CDR1 MNHNY and CDR2 SVGAGI (reference sequence). This CDR3 comprises 11 residues.

The CDR3 DNA is TGCGCCAGCAGTGACCGGACTAGATCCGATACGCAGTATTTT. Translating it yields CASSDRTRSDTQYF. The V gene is TRBV10-1, the J gene TRBJ2-3; 7 nucleotides agree with TRBD2. V dropped 3 bases and J dropped 6; count of bases not matched to a gene: 6. CDR1 is WNHNN, CDR2 SYGVQD, per germline (reference sequence). The CDR3 runs 14 residues.

The chain recombines TRBV2 with TRBJ2-5; 11 nucleotides match TRBD1. Germline assignment: CDR1 SNHLY and CDR2 FYNNEI. Unmatched junction bases numbered 12, after V lost 6 bases and J lost 3 bases. This CDR3 is 17 amino acids long. CDR3 residues: CASSNTPRDRGKETQYF. DNA of the CDR3: TGTGCCAGCAGCAACACCCCCCGGGACAGGGGGAAAGAGACCCAGTACTTC.

V gene TRBV27 combines with J gene TRBJ2-7, with a tentative D call TRBD2 (6 bases). The CDR3 loop spans 14 amino acids. V was clipped by 3 bases and J by 3 bases, with 12 bases between them. Per the germline V gene, CDR1 is MNHEY and CDR2 is SMNVEV (reference sequence). The DNA for the CDR3 is TGTGCCAGCAGTTTGGAGGGGTTTGGCTACGAGCAGTACTTC. Translation: CASSLEGFGYEQYF.

The genes are TRBV27 and TRBJ2-7; TRBD2 agrees at 8 bases. The germline V gene encodes CDR1 MNHEY and CDR2 SMNVEV (reference sequence). The J segment lost 2 bases and the V segment lost 9 bases, leaving 9 bases of the junction unmatched. The CDR3 totals 14 residues. CDR3 DNA: TGTGCCAGTCAAGTGGGCGGGGGGCCCTACGAGCAGTACTTC. Translated: CASQVGGGPYEQYF.

The rearrangement links TRBV3-1 (or the pseudogene TRBV3-2) to TRBJ2-2; D is undetermined. Trimming shortened V by 0 bases and J by 5 bases, and 19 bases separated the two germline ends. This CDR3 is 18 amino acids long. CDR1 and CDR2 (germline): LGHDT, YNNKEL (reference sequence). This chain's CDR3 is CASSQDIDPDSETGELFF. CDR3 sequence (DNA): TGTGCCAGCAGCCAAGACATAGACCCCGACTCCGAGACCGGGGAGCTGTTTTTT.

The V gene is TRBV5-1, the J gene TRBJ2-2; a weak D match, TRBD1 (5 bases). Per the germline V gene, CDR1 is SGHRS and CDR2 is YFSETQ. CDR3 length equals 16 residues. Trimming left V 5 bases short and J 0 bases short, with 14 bases between. In DNA, the CDR3 is TGCGCCAGCAGGCCGAGACAGACGGCGAACACCGGGGAGCTGTTTTTT. Translation gives CASRPRQTANTGELFF.

The V and J genes are TRBV7-2 and TRBJ1-5; TRBD1 agrees at 7 bases. V gave up 5 bases and J gave up 1 base; unmatched junction bases: 5. This CDR3 comprises 15 residues. Germline loops: CDR1 SGHTA, CDR2 FQGNSA. CDR3 loop: CASSATGRSNQPQHF. In nucleotides, the CDR3 is TGTGCCAGCAGCGCGACAGGGAGAAGCAATCAGCCCCAGCATTTT. Variable domain in full (rest from reference TRBV7-2 and TRBJ1-5): GAGVSQSPSNKVTEKGKDVELRCDPISGHTALYWYRQSLGQGLEFLIYFQGNSAPDKSGLPSDRFSAERTGGSVSTLTIQRTQQEDSAVYLCASSATGRSNQPQHFGDGTRLSIL.

The V and J genes are TRBV9 and TRBJ2-2; 7 positions agree with TRBD1. The CDR3 runs 15 residues. Germline trimming cut 3 bases from V and 5 bases from J; bases unmatched to any gene: 7. Germline-derived CDR1 and CDR2 are SGDLS and YYNGEE. CDR3 residues: CASSAPGQPTGELFF. The CDR3 DNA reads TGTGCCAGCAGCGCCCCGGGACAGCCGACCGGGGAGCTGTTTTTT.

The table lists this clone with a count of one. One junction end disagrees with the germline gene, perhaps due to a read error. J is TRBJ1-1 and V is TRBV6-6; 7 bases line up with TRBD1. This CDR3 contains 12 residues. The germline V gene has CDR1 MNHNY and CDR2 SVGAGI (reference sequence). CDR3: CASSYIETGLRF. The CDR3 coding sequence is TGTGCCAGCAGTTATATAGAGACAGGGCTTCGCTTT.

The rearrangement joins TRBV27 to TRBJ2-1; 11 nucleotides line up with TRBD2. The germline CDR1 and CDR2 sequences are MNHEY and SMNVEV (reference sequence). Unmatched junction bases numbered 7, after V lost 4 bases and J lost 8 bases. The CDR3 has 15 amino acids. CDR3 nucleotide sequence: TGTGCCAGCAGTTCGAGGCTAGCGGGGGGCCATGAGCAGTTCTTC. It specifies CASSSRLAGGHEQFF.

In this sample, this clone turned up a few times. J is TRBJ1-5 and V is TRBV4-1; 7 bases are a match to TRBD1. CDR1 and CDR2 (germline): MGHRA, YSYEKL. The trim removed 1 base at V and 6 bases at J, leaving 6 bases unmatched. The CDR3 is made up of 15 amino acids. CDR3 loop: CASSQGFNRGQPQHF. CDR3 DNA sequence: TGCGCCAGCAGCCAAGGCTTCAACAGGGGTCAGCCCCAGCATTTT.

The rearrangement uses TRBV11-2 and TRBJ1-1; a possible D gene is TRBD1 (6 bases). Germline CDR1 SGHAT, CDR2 FQNNGV. With 1 base removed from V and 3 bases from J, the gap between germline ends came to 21 bases. The CDR3 runs 18 residues. CDR3: CASSLGLTGFELDTEAFF. The CDR3 nucleotides read TGTGCCAGCAGCTTAGGCCTAACAGGGTTCGAATTGGACACTGAAGCTTTCTTT.

This chain uses TRBV11-3 with TRBJ2-2; no definite D call. The CDR3 has 18 amino acids. V shed 1 base and J shed 3 bases, with 18 bases lying between them. Germline V lookup: CDR1 SGHNT, CDR2 YENEEA. CDR3 bases: TGTGCCAGCAGCTTAGCGGCGCAATTCCCTTGGGACACCGGGGAGCTGTTTTTT. Amino acid sequence: CASSLAAQFPWDTGELFF.

The chain is built from TRBV2 and TRBJ1-3; D uncertain. This CDR3 region has 13 residues. Germline V gene sequence: CDR1 SNHLY, CDR2 FYNNEI. V lost 5 bases and J lost 1, with 6 bases in between. The CDR3 DNA sequence: TGTGCCAGCAGTCCCTCGTCTGGAAACACCATATATTTT. This translates into CASSPSSGNTIYF.

The chain joins TRBV6-5 to TRBJ2-7; D possibly corresponds to TRBD2 (6 bases). Deletions cut 6 bases from V and 2 bases from J, with 17 bases between. CDR3 length: 15 amino acids. In germline, CDR1 is MNHEY, CDR2 SVGAGI. The CDR3, as DNA: TGTGCCAGCAGAGCCGCTCAGCGGACTACCTACGAGCAGTACTTC. Translating it yields CASRAAQRTTYEQYF.

The chain employs TRBV7-9 and TRBJ1-2; TRBD1 is a possible D gene (5 bases). This CDR3 contains 15 residues. Trimming shortened V by 6 bases and J by 6 bases, and 20 bases separated the two germline ends. Germline loops: CDR1 SEHNR, CDR2 FQNEAQ (reference sequence). DNA of the CDR3: TGTGCCAGCAGACAAAGCGGGGCCGGTAGGGATGGCTACACCTTC. Amino acids: CASRQSGAGRDGYTF.

This rearrangement joins TRBV14 to TRBJ2-7; no clear D. The CDR3 covers 15 residues. Trimming shortened V by 2 bases and J by 2 bases, and 13 bases separated the two germline ends. Per the germline V gene, CDR1 is SGHDN and CDR2 is FVKESK. The CDR3: CASSQPDVGTYEQYF. The DNA for the CDR3 is TGTGCCAGCAGCCAACCTGACGTTGGCACCTACGAGCAGTACTTC.

The rearrangement links TRBV2 to TRBJ1-2, with 9 bases that match TRBD1. Germline V gives CDR1 SNHLY, CDR2 FYNNEI. J lost 4 bases, V lost 3 bases, and 9 bases had no gene match. The CDR3 runs 16 residues. CDR3 protein: CASSDFPGQGLYGYTF. In DNA, the CDR3 is TGTGCCAGCAGTGATTTCCCGGGACAGGGCCTCTATGGCTACACCTTC.

The rearrangement joins TRBV30 to TRBJ2-7; D perhaps matches TRBD2 (6 bases). V lost 4 bases and J lost 1, with 11 bases in between. The CDR3 is 13 residues long. Germline V gives CDR1 GTSNPN, CDR2 SVGIG (reference sequence). The CDR3 loop reads CAWNGGASYEQYF. CDR3 nucleotides: TGTGCCTGGAACGGAGGGGCTTCCTACGAGCAGTACTTC. Complete variable domain (other parts from reference TRBV30 and TRBJ2-7): SQTIHQWPATLVQPVGSPLSLECTVEGTSNPNLYWYRQAAGRGLQLLFYSVGIGQISSEVPQNLSASRPQDRQFILSSKKLLLSDSGFYLCAWNGGASYEQYFGPGTRLTVT.

This clone was detected once. The chain couples TRBV7-2 to TRBJ1-1; D gene unclear. Deletions cut 4 bases from V and 5 bases from J, with 5 bases between. This CDR3 region has 11 residues. Germline V gives CDR1 SGHTA, CDR2 FQGNSA. The CDR3: CASSSFTEAFF. The CDR3 DNA is TGTGCCAGCAGCTCGTTTACTGAAGCTTTCTTT.

This chain uses TRBV9 with TRBJ1-1; a weak D match, TRBD1 (5 bases). The length of the CDR3 is 13 residues. Germline V lookup: CDR1 SGDLS, CDR2 YYNGEE. The V end was cut by 0 bases, the J end by 7 bases, with 10 bases between. This chain's CDR3 is CASSVGGANEAFF. CDR3 DNA: TGTGCCAGCAGCGTAGGAGGGGCGAATGAAGCTTTCTTT.

The chain uses TRBV9 and TRBJ2-3; the match to TRBD2 covers 14 bases. Germline V lookup: CDR1 SGDLS, CDR2 YYNGEE. Trimming took 4 bases from V and 0 from J; bases not matched to a gene: 7. This CDR3 has 18 residues. Written as DNA, the CDR3 is TGTGCCAGCAGCCCCCGGACTAGCGGGGGGTCCAGCACAGATACGCAGTATTTT. Its translation: CASSPRTSGGSSTDTQYF.

The rearrangement uses TRBV19 and TRBJ1-5; D is ambiguous. The germline V and J ends were trimmed by 3 bases and 0 bases, with 0 bases remaining between them. Germline CDR1 LNHDA, CDR2 SQIVND (reference sequence). The CDR3 consists of 12 residues. CDR3 amino acids: CASSISNQPQHF. The CDR3 region has the DNA TGTGCCAGTAGTATTAGCAATCAGCCCCAGCATTTT.

The J gene is TRBJ2-2, the V gene TRBV9; TRBD1 or TRBD2 may be the D gene (6 bases each). V was pared by 7 bases and J by 6 bases, with 13 bases between. The CDR3 is 13 amino acids. Germline CDR1 is SGDLS and CDR2 is YYNGEE. CDR3 coding DNA: TGTGCCAGCCAACAGGGAGGCGCCGGGGAGCTGTTTTTT. Translating it yields CASQQGGAGELFF.